These 27 T cell receptor beta chains were sequenced from one sample in a study of CD8+ T cells in alopecia areata (dated by TCRdb to the late 2010s). Libraries were built with the immunoSEQ multiplex PCR assay. RNA was extracted from all samples and reverse transcribed into cDNA as template for TCR sequencing. The table comes from immuneACCESS by way of TCRdb, which keeps in-frame sequences with V and J called. Part of the clones is missing from these tables; in studies checked, under half for an unresolved V gene and the rest for unknown reasons. The sample table records 23,000 or so clones; around half of these occur just once. Around 30% of the sample is in the top ten clones. Sequenced input: NKG2D-high CD8+ T cells sorted from blood. The cell subset or site label, as the study defines it: sorted CD8+ NKG2D-high blood T cells. The receptor set was obtained from a human donor with alopecia areata.

This clone was found a few times. V gene TRBV29-1 combines with J gene TRBJ2-7, with D perhaps assigned TRBD1 or TRBD2 (7 bases each). The CDR3 consists of 13 residues. Deletions cut 5 bases from V and 2 bases from J, with 13 bases between. Germline assignment: CDR1 SQVTM and CDR2 ANQGSEA. CDR3 loop: CSVPTGTTYEQYF. The CDR3 nucleotides are TGCAGCGTTCCGACAGGGACTACCTACGAGCAGTACTTC.

Only a few counts were recorded for this clone. The chain is built from TRBV11-2 and TRBJ2-7, with 7 positions matching TRBD1. The junction had 5 bases not matched to a gene; V was cut back by 4 bases and J by 2 bases. The CDR3 totals 14 residues. Germline lookup yields CDR1 SGHAT and CDR2 FQNNGV. The CDR3 nucleotides read TGTGCCAGCAGCTCATCGACAGGGACCTACGAGCAGTACTTC. It encodes CASSSSTGTYEQYF.

This chain joins TRBV16 and TRBJ2-7; a possible D gene is TRBD1 (6 bases). CDR1 and CDR2 (germline): KGHSY, FQNENV. Trimming cost V 4 bases and J 3 bases, with 16 bases left between them. The CDR3 is 15 amino acids. Here the CDR3 DNA reads TGTGCCAGCAGCCCACCTACGGACAGATACTACGAGCAGTACTTC. Translated: CASSPPTDRYYEQYF.

This chain links TRBV2 with TRBJ1-5; D gene uncertain. This CDR3 contains 16 residues. Between the trimmed V and J ends, which lost 0 bases and 1 base, there was a span of 10 bases. The V gene's germline CDR1 is SNHLY and CDR2 FYNNEI. In DNA form, the CDR3 reads TGTGCCAGCAGTGAAGCTAGGCTTCTGAGCAATCAGCCCCAGCATTTT. It codes for CASSEARLLSNQPQHF.

J is TRBJ1-5 and V is TRBV5-1; TRBD1 aligns across 7 bases. The CDR3 consists of 14 residues. Germline CDR1 and CDR2: SGHRS and YFSETQ. The V and J ends lost 2 bases and 3 bases, in that order; junction bases with no gene match: 2. CDR3 region: CASSLGTANQPQHF. In DNA, the CDR3 is TGCGCCAGCAGCTTAGGGACAGCCAATCAGCCCCAGCATTTT.

V and J are TRBV4-1 and TRBJ1-4, with D maybe TRBD1 (6 bases). Trimming cost V 0 bases and J 4 bases, with 15 bases left between them. The CDR3 extends over 17 amino acids. Germline values: CDR1 MGHRA, CDR2 YSYEKL. CDR3 coding DNA: TGCGCCAGCAGCCAAGAACCTCAGGGGCGGGTTAATGAAAAACTGTTTTTT. Translation: CASSQEPQGRVNEKLFF.

In this sample, this clone turned up a few times. The gene calls are TRBV30 and TRBJ2-1; 10 bases align to TRBD2. This CDR3 is 14 amino acids long. Germline V gene data show CDR1 as GTSNPN and CDR2 as SVGIG (reference sequence). V gave up 1 base and J gave up 5 bases; unmatched junction bases: 2. CDR3 loop: CAWSGSGRHNEQFF. DNA of the CDR3: TGTGCCTGGAGTGGTAGCGGGAGGCACAATGAGCAGTTCTTC.

The J gene is TRBJ1-1, the V gene TRBV19, with 8 bases lining up with TRBD1. The CDR3 consists of 16 residues. Germline V gives CDR1 LNHDA, CDR2 SQIVND (reference sequence). With 3 bases clipped from V and 0 bases from J, the junction kept 6 bases outside the gene matches. Here the CDR3 reads CASSMERQGMNTEAFF. CDR3 nucleotides: TGTGCCAGTAGTATGGAACGACAGGGGATGAACACTGAAGCTTTCTTT.

The chain is built from TRBV29-1 and TRBJ2-1, with 9 positions matching TRBD2. The CDR3 is made up of 15 amino acids. Trimming cost V 6 bases and J 4 bases; bases outside gene matches: 10. The germline CDR1 and CDR2 sequences are SQVTM and ANQGSEA. In DNA, the CDR3 is TGCAGCGTCCAAGGCCTAGCGGGATTTTACAATGAGCAGTTCTTC. Encoded protein: CSVQGLAGFYNEQFF.

The chain carries TRBV7-2 and TRBJ2-7; no clear D gene. This CDR3 has 17 amino acids. V lost 2 bases and J lost 6, with 23 bases in between. CDR1 and CDR2 (germline): SGHTA, FQGNSA. The CDR3 DNA reads TGTGCCAGCAGCTTATCCTGGTTGTGGCAGCGAGCAAGCGAGCAGTACTTC. The encoded protein is CASSLSWLWQRASEQYF. The full variable domain, completed using reference TRBV7-2 and TRBJ2-7, is GAGVSQSPSNKVTEKGKDVELRCDPISGHTALYWYRQSLGQGLEFLIYFQGNSAPDKSGLPSDRFSAERTGGSVSTLTIQRTQQEDSAVYLCASSLSWLWQRASEQYFGPGTRLTVT.

This clone was picked up a small number of times. V and J are TRBV7-9 and TRBJ2-3, with 8 bases lining up with TRBD2. CDR3 length: 16 amino acids. Germline CDR1 and CDR2: SEHNR and FQNEAQ (reference sequence). The J segment lost 6 bases and the V segment lost 4 bases, leaving 12 bases of the junction unmatched. CDR3 DNA sequence: TGTGCCAGCAGCTCCGGACTAGCTGGTAGTGCCGATACGCAGTATTTT. Translated: CASSSGLAGSADTQYF. Filled out from reference TRBV7-9 and TRBJ2-3, the complete variable domain reads DTGVSQNPRHKITKRGQNVTFRCDPISEHNRLYWYRQTLGQGPEFLTYFQNEAQLEKSRLLSDRFSAERPKGSFSTLEIQRTEQGDSAMYLCASSSGLAGSADTQYFGPGTRLTVL.

V usage is TRBV27 and J usage is TRBJ2-7, with D maybe TRBD1 (5 bases). V was shortened by 6 bases and J by 1 base, with 16 bases between the two germline ends. The CDR3 extends over 15 amino acids. Per germline, CDR1 MNHEY and CDR2 SMNVEV (reference sequence). The CDR3 spells CASSSGHPTSYEQYF. CDR3 coding DNA: TGTGCCAGCAGCTCCGGACACCCGACGTCCTACGAGCAGTACTTC.

This clone was observed a few times. The chain combines TRBV28 with TRBJ2-4; D is possibly TRBD1 (5 bases). The CDR3 runs to 15 residues. V lost 9 bases and J 8 bases, leaving 23 bases between the germline ends. CDR1 and CDR2 (germline): MDHEN, SYDVKM. The CDR3 nucleotides are TGTGCCAGTTCGCCGACAGCGAGTCCAAGGGACATTCAGTACTTC. Protein sequence: CASSPTASPRDIQYF. Full variable domain (missing parts from reference TRBV28 and TRBJ2-4): DVKVTQSSRYLVKRTGEKVFLECVQDMDHENMFWYRQDPGLGLRLIYFSYDVKMKEKGDIPEGYSVSREKKERFSLILESASTNQTSMYLCASSPTASPRDIQYFGAGTRLSVL.

The V call is TRBV27, the J call TRBJ2-1; maybe TRBD2 (6 bases). CDR1 is MNHEY and CDR2 is SMNVEV in the germline V gene (reference sequence). The CDR3 has 14 amino acids. V lost 4 bases, J lost 4 bases, and 11 bases lay in between. Here the CDR3 reads CASSWAGLYNEQFF. The CDR3 DNA follows: TGTGCCAGCAGTTGGGCGGGATTATACAATGAGCAGTTCTTC.

The genes are TRBV27 and TRBJ1-5, with D unclear. CDR3 size: 13 residues. CDR1 is MNHEY and CDR2 is SMNVEV in the germline V gene (reference sequence). The V end was cut by 2 bases, the J end by 12 bases, with 14 bases between. DNA for the CDR3: TGTGCCAGCAGTTTAACCAGAAATAATAACCAGCATTTT. It is translated as CASSLTRNNNQHF.

The chain has TRBV7-9 and TRBJ2-7; maybe TRBD1 (6 bases). This CDR3 comprises 16 residues. Germline values: CDR1 SEHNR, CDR2 FQNEAQ (reference sequence). With 4 bases removed from V and 0 bases from J, the gap between germline ends came to 16 bases. The CDR3 nucleotides read TGTGCCAGCAGCTCCACCGCAGGGGCTAGCTCCTACGAGCAGTACTTC. As protein: CASSSTAGASSYEQYF.

In this sample, this clone is medium-sized. The rearrangement links TRBV10-3 to TRBJ1-1; D might be TRBD1 (5 bases). The CDR3 totals 16 residues. The germline CDR1 and CDR2 sequences are ENHRY and SYGVKD. V was cut by 1 base and J by 1 base, with 13 bases left in between. As DNA, the CDR3 is TGTGCCATCAGTGAGTTGGCCAGGGAAAAGAACACTGAAGCTTTCTTT. This codes for CAISELAREKNTEAFF.

The chain joins TRBV7-6 to TRBJ2-7, with D uncertain. Per the germline V gene, CDR1 is SGHVS and CDR2 is FNYEAQ. V dropped 4 bases and J dropped 3 bases, with 10 bases sitting between them. This CDR3 has 13 amino acids. The CDR3 is CASSSGLGYEQYF. For the CDR3, the DNA is TGTGCCAGCAGCTCTGGCCTGGGCTACGAGCAGTACTTC.

Points on this clone: At one boundary the junction diverges from the germline segment, which might be a read error. The chain has TRBV10-3 and TRBJ1-2; no clear D. The germline gives CDR1 ENHRY, CDR2 SYGVKD. The CDR3 contains 13 residues. The CDR3 region is CASSVPGNYGYTF. CDR3 sequence (DNA): TGTGCCAGCAGTGTCCCTGGAAACTATGGCTACACCTTC.

This chain joins TRBV19 and TRBJ2-1; no clear D. The V gene's germline CDR1 is LNHDA and CDR2 SQIVND (reference sequence). The CDR3 loop spans 15 amino acids. V was shortened by 3 bases and J by 2 bases, with 11 bases between the two germline ends. Here the CDR3 reads CASSIWTEPYNEQFF. CDR3 nucleotide sequence: TGTGCCAGTAGTATCTGGACGGAACCCTACAATGAGCAGTTCTTC.

In its sample, this clone was seen once. The gene calls are TRBV5-1 and TRBJ2-7, with TRBD2 as a possible D gene (5 bases). The V and J ends lost 1 base and 4 bases respectively, with 9 bases between them. CDR3 length: 13 residues. Germline assignment: CDR1 SGHRS and CDR2 YFSETQ. CDR3 nucleotides: TGCGCCAGCAGCTTGACGGGAATGTACGAGCAGTACTTC. Protein sequence: CASSLTGMYEQYF.

The sample holds a few counts of this clone. V is TRBV7-9 and J is TRBJ2-1; 8 bases map to TRBD2. The CDR3 has 16 amino acids. Germline values: CDR1 SEHNR, CDR2 FQNEAQ (reference sequence). J was trimmed by 7 bases and V by 0 bases; bases with no gene match: 8. This CDR3 reads CASSLARSGRRNEQFF. In DNA, the CDR3 is TGTGCCAGCAGCTTAGCGAGAAGCGGGAGACGGAATGAGCAGTTCTTC.

The chain uses TRBV7-9 and TRBJ2-7; TRBD1 is a possible D gene (5 bases). The V gene's germline CDR1 is SEHNR and CDR2 FQNEAQ (reference sequence). V lost 5 bases and J 3 bases, leaving 8 bases between the germline ends. This CDR3 contains 12 residues. CDR3 amino acids: CASSGAFYEQYF. In nucleotides, the CDR3 is TGTGCCAGCAGCGGGGCTTTCTACGAGCAGTACTTC. Full variable domain (remainder filled in from reference TRBV7-9 and TRBJ2-7): DTGVSQNPRHKITKRGQNVTFRCDPISEHNRLYWYRQTLGQGPEFLTYFQNEAQLEKSRLLSDRFSAERPKGSFSTLEIQRTEQGDSAMYLCASSGAFYEQYFGPGTRLTVT.

The gene calls are TRBV7-2 and TRBJ2-7, with D possibly being TRBD1 (5 bases). This CDR3 is 14 amino acids long. V was pared by 2 bases and J by 5 bases, with 13 bases between. Germline V gene data show CDR1 as SGHTA and CDR2 as FQGNSA. Written as DNA, the CDR3 is TGTGCCAGCAGCTTACCCGCTCTAGGGGACGAGCAGTACTTC. It yields the protein CASSLPALGDEQYF.

This clone was found a few times. The gene calls are TRBV19 and TRBJ1-5; possibly TRBD1 for D (5 bases). The V end was cut by 3 bases, the J end by 9 bases, with 18 bases between. Germline-derived CDR1 and CDR2 are LNHDA and SQIVND (reference sequence). The CDR3 runs 15 residues. This chain's CDR3 is CASSIRAEWIRPQHF. The CDR3 nucleotides are TGTGCCAGTAGTATCAGGGCAGAGTGGATCAGGCCCCAGCATTTT.

The chain carries TRBV5-8 and TRBJ2-1, with 7 bases that match TRBD2. Germline trimming cut 9 bases from V and 10 bases from J; bases unmatched to any gene: 7. Germline V gene data show CDR1 as SGHTS and CDR2 as YDEGEE. The CDR3 length is 11 residues. The CDR3 DNA sequence: TGTGCCACCTCGGGACTAAAGGAGCAGTTCTTC. It specifies CATSGLKEQFF.

V usage is TRBV27 and J usage is TRBJ1-2, with TRBD1 as a possible D gene (6 bases). The germline CDR1 and CDR2 sequences are MNHEY and SMNVEV (reference sequence). V lost 5 bases, J lost 4 bases, and 17 bases lay in between. The length of the CDR3 is 15 residues. The CDR3 reads CASSPSQGLIYGYTF. The DNA for the CDR3 is TGTGCCAGCAGTCCGAGCCAGGGGTTAATCTATGGCTACACCTTC.